This T cell receptor beta chain was profiled in a study of blood T cell repertoires in COVID-19. In the study overall: Researchers got acute and convalescent COVID-19 samples from the United States, Italy and Spain. PBMCs, B-cell-depleted T cells, or T cells were the source of the cDNA or gDNA that made up the material.

In this sample, this clone turned up once. In the authors' workflow: Quantification of nucleated cells was approximated via reference gene primer amplification. Produced via immunoSEQ multiplex PCR; TCRdb's table is partial and in-frame only. V and J calls and clone size follow that table, whereas D and trimming were derived from the DNA. The sample records tens of thousands of clones, roughly 80% being singletons. The CDR3 is made up of 15 amino acids. Germline assignment: CDR1 SGHRS and CDR2 YFSETQ. The V and J ends lost 1 base and 8 bases, in that order; junction bases with no gene match: 6. The origin of this receptor is a woman of 80 years or more with acute or convalescent COVID-19. The gene calls are TRBV5-1 and TRBJ1-4; 9 positions agree with TRBD1. Material: peripheral blood. The CDR3 DNA sequence: TGCGCCAGCAGCTTGCGGACAGGGGCGCAGGAAAAACTGTTTTTT. This codes for CASSLRTGAQEKLFF.